The 8 T cell receptor beta chains given below trace back to one sample, sequenced in a study of control samples from healthy donors and cancer patients. Sequencing was performed with immunoSEQ multiplex PCR; in TCRdb, only in-frame clones are kept and a portion is missing. Of 170,000 or so clones in the sample, about 93% were seen once. What was sequenced was blood. The receptors shown here come from a man between 18 and 35 years old in good health.

The chain recombines TRBV4-1 with TRBJ2-5; D remains unclear. The CDR3 has 14 residues. Germline loops: CDR1 MGHRA, CDR2 YSYEKL. V was shortened by 0 bases and J by 7 bases, with 12 bases between the two germline ends. The CDR3: CASSQDSRARTQYF. DNA of the CDR3: TGCGCCAGCAGCCAAGATAGTAGGGCGAGGACCCAGTACTTC.

This chain joins TRBV3-1 (or the pseudogene TRBV3-2) and TRBJ2-1; either TRBD1 or TRBD2 may supply D (5 bases each). Deletions cut 1 base from V and 8 bases from J, with 18 bases between. The CDR3 has 16 amino acids. Germline lookup yields CDR1 LGHDT and CDR2 YNNKEL (reference sequence). The CDR3 sequence is CASSQGDQGIIDEQFF. The DNA of the CDR3 is TGTGCCAGCAGCCAAGGGGACCAGGGTATCATCGATGAGCAGTTCTTC.

This chain connects TRBV3-1 (or the pseudogene TRBV3-2) to TRBJ2-4; tentatively, D is TRBD1 (6 bases). Trimming removed 3 bases at V and 6 bases at J, with 12 bases between. CDR1 is LGHDT, CDR2 YNNKEL, per germline (reference sequence). The CDR3 is made up of 14 amino acids. This chain's CDR3 is CASSQGRGGNIQYF. CDR3 bases: TGTGCCAGCAGCCAGGGCAGGGGCGGAAACATTCAGTACTTC.

This chain uses TRBV19 with TRBJ2-7; D unclear. The germline V gene encodes CDR1 LNHDA and CDR2 SQIVND (reference sequence). The CDR3 consists of 14 residues. V gave up 3 bases and J gave up 2 bases, with 11 bases separating them. The CDR3 nucleotides are TGTGCCAGTAGTATTGGGTACAGCACCTACGAGCAGTACTTC. Translated, it gives CASSIGYSTYEQYF. Combining the CDR3 with reference TRBV19 and TRBJ2-7 gives the whole variable domain DGGITQSPKYLFRKEGQNVTLSCEQNLNHDAMYWYRQDPGQGLRLIYYSQIVNDFQKGDIAEGYSVSREKKESFPLTVTSAQKNPTAFYLCASSIGYSTYEQYFGPGTRLTVT.

In this sample, this clone turned up once. The CDR3 reads CASRAFEGDEQFF. The CDR3 DNA sequence: TGTGCCAGCAGGGCCTTTGAGGGGGATGAGCAGTTCTTC. This chain uses TRBV12-3 or TRBV12-4 with TRBJ2-1; possibly TRBD1 for D (6 bases). The CDR3 covers 13 residues. Trimming shortened V by 6 bases and J by 8 bases, and 14 bases separated the two germline ends.

V usage is TRBV7-6 and J usage is TRBJ2-1, with D perhaps matching TRBD2 (6 bases). Germline V gene sequence: CDR1 SGHVS, CDR2 FNYEAQ. The CDR3 length is 16 residues. Trimming took 2 bases from V and 10 from J, leaving 21 bases between them. The CDR3 nucleotides read TGTGCCAGCAGCTTAAGGTGGGGCGGGGCAGATGGGGAGCAGTTCTTC. Its protein product is CASSLRWGGADGEQFF.

The genes are TRBV5-1 and TRBJ2-3; 10 bases line up with TRBD2. J was trimmed by 1 base and V by 5 bases; bases with no gene match: 4. From germline, CDR1 is SGHRS and CDR2 YFSETQ. CDR3 length: 15 amino acids. CDR3 residues: CASSQGLAGTDTQYF. CDR3 nucleotides: TGCGCCAGCAGTCAAGGACTAGCGGGCACAGATACGCAGTATTTT.

The chain uses TRBV24-1 and TRBJ2-4; TRBD1 aligns across 9 bases. Germline V gene lookup returns CDR1 KGHDR and CDR2 SFDVKD. Unmatched junction bases numbered 13, after V lost 3 bases and J lost 5 bases. The CDR3 covers 18 residues. Here the CDR3 DNA reads TGTGCCACCAGTGATGTCATCAGCTGGGACAGGGCCGAAAACATTCAGTACTTC. The encoded protein is CATSDVISWDRAENIQYF.